Listed below are T cell receptor beta chains from one sample, sequenced in a study of regulatory T cells in long-lasting Graves disease. Via MiXCR, TCRdb re-called the multiplex PCR reads, giving one row per CDR3 protein. This table holds 560,000 or so distinct CDR3 sequences, around 16% found once. These sequences were also reported in another study, on T cells in Graves' hyperthyroidism and ophthalmopathy.

Sequencing used peripheral blood mononuclear cells (PBMCs), obtained at new diagnosis, from a patient treated with antithyroid drugs. Receptor source: a man between 18 and 29 years old with Graves disease. Each CDR3 is given with its conserved first and last residue. The D gene is left open where the match is weak. Clone size is shown for a subset of rows, as once, few, many or a class of expanded clone.

v_gene,abundance,j_gene,d_gene,CDR3aa,CDR3nt
TRBV6-1,NA,TRBJ2-6,NA,CASSPLRSSGANVLTF,TGTGCCAGCAGCCCCCTTCGTAGCTCTGGGGCCAACGTCCTGACTTTC
TRBV27,many,TRBJ1-4,TRBD1,CASSLNPSWTGSEEKLFF,TGTGCCAGCAGTTTAAACCCATCTTGGACAGGGTCAGAGGAAAAACTGTTTTTT
TRBV28,few,TRBJ2-5,NA,CASSLGSGVETQYF,TGTGCCAGCAGTTTGGGGTCTGGGGTTGAGACCCAGTACTTC
TRBV3-1,NA,TRBJ1-1,NA,CASSQFGALGGTEAFF,TGTGCCAGCAGCCAATTCGGTGCGCTAGGCGGCACTGAAGCTTTCTTT
TRBV2,NA,TRBJ2-7,TRBD2,CASRESLWTSGDGEQYF,TGTGCCAGCAGAGAATCACTCTGGACTAGCGGGGATGGGGAGCAGTACTTC
TRBV28,many,TRBJ2-7,NA,CASGVEGTREQYF,TGTGCCAGCGGTGTTGAGGGGACCCGCGAGCAGTACTTC
TRBV6-5,many,TRBJ2-7,NA,CASSYGASLTYEQYF,TGTGCCAGCAGTTACGGGGCTTCCCTCACCTACGAGCAGTACTTC
TRBV7-6,NA,TRBJ2-1,NA,CASSLIRGNEQFF,TGTGCCAGCAGCTTAATTCGAGGCAATGAGCAGTTCTTC
TRBV5-1,many,TRBJ2-2,NA,CASPGGLNTGELFF,TGCGCCTCCCCCGGGGGCCTGAACACCGGGGAGCTGTTTTTT
TRBV24-1,few,TRBJ2-4,NA,CATSRTGPPQYF,TGTGCCACCAGTCGGACGGGACCCCCTCAGTACTTC
TRBV25-1,NA,TRBJ1-6,NA,CASVMGGNSPLHF,TGTGCCAGCGTAATGGGGGGTAATTCACCCCTCCACTTT
TRBV7-9,few,TRBJ1-1,NA,CASSFSGAEAFF,TGTGCCAGCAGCTTTTCTGGTGCTGAAGCTTTCTTT
TRBV2,many,TRBJ1-1,NA,CASSESRGAEAFF,TGTGCCAGCAGTGAGTCCAGGGGCGCTGAAGCTTTCTTT
TRBV19,few,TRBJ2-7,NA,CASSPRGPFYEQYF,TGTGCCAGTAGTCCCCGGGGCCCTTTCTACGAGCAGTACTTC
TRBV11-2,NA,TRBJ1-2,TRBD1,CASSFGTGFNYGYTF,TGTGCCAGCAGCTTCGGGACAGGGTTTAACTATGGCTACACCTTC
TRBV2,many,TRBJ2-7,NA,CASTPSGSYEQYF,TGTGCCAGCACCCCCAGCGGATCCTACGAGCAGTACTTC
TRBV7-8,few,TRBJ1-5,NA,CASSFLLNSNQPQHF,TGTGCCAGCAGCTTCCTGCTTAATAGCAATCAGCCCCAGCATTTT
TRBV6-5,NA,TRBJ1-1,NA,CASSYTTGTEAFF,TGTGCCAGCAGTTACACGACGGGCACTGAAGCTTTCTTT
TRBV27,few,TRBJ1-1,NA,CASSLPGYISEAFF,TGTGCCAGCAGTTTACCAGGGTATATATCTGAAGCTTTCTTT
TRBV15,many,TRBJ2-5,NA,CATRRRGQETQYF,TGTGCCACCAGACGAAGGGGCCAAGAGACCCAGTACTTC
TRBV30,many,TRBJ2-1,NA,CAWAHSPNNEQFF,TGTGCCTGGGCCCATAGCCCGAACAATGAGCAGTTCTTC
TRBV20-1,many,TRBJ2-1,NA,CSARALGGNEQFF,TGCAGTGCTAGAGCGTTGGGAGGCAATGAGCAGTTCTTC
TRBV7-2,many,TRBJ2-3,NA,CASSPMRASTDTQYF,TGTGCCAGCAGCCCGATGCGGGCTAGCACAGATACGCAGTATTTT
TRBV27,many,TRBJ2-1,NA,CASSLSGGLAYNEQFF,TGTGCCAGCAGTTTATCCGGGGGGCTAGCTTACAATGAGCAGTTCTTC
TRBV5-5,few,TRBJ2-3,TRBD1,CASSLARTGGYSPQYF,TGTGCCAGCAGCTTAGCTCGGACAGGGGGTTATTCGCCCCAGTATTTT
TRBV12-3/TRBV12-4,many,TRBJ1-1,TRBD1,CASSRRDRYEAFF,TGTGCCAGCAGCCGGCGGGACAGATATGAAGCTTTCTTT
TRBV10-3,NA,TRBJ2-2,NA,CAITEPNTGELFF,TGTGCCATCACCGAACCTAACACCGGGGAGCTGTTTTTT
TRBV15,NA,TRBJ2-5,TRBD2,CATSREREGTQYF,TGTGCCACCAGCAGAGAGCGGGAGGGGACCCAGTACTTC
TRBV12-5,many,TRBJ2-1,TRBD2,CASGASGSRNEQFF,TGTGCTAGTGGTGCTAGCGGGAGTCGCAATGAGCAGTTCTTC
TRBV6-5,few,TRBJ2-1,TRBD2,CASSYSTSTYNEQFF,TGTGCCAGCAGTTACTCGACTAGCACCTACAATGAGCAGTTCTTC
TRBV28,many,TRBJ2-5,NA,CASTYQGKETQYF,TGTGCCAGCACCTACCAGGGGAAAGAGACCCAGTACTTC
TRBV19,few,TRBJ2-7,NA,CASSIELLDEQYF,TGTGCCAGTAGTATCGAACTGTTAGACGAGCAGTACTTC
TRBV6-1,NA,TRBJ2-5,NA,CASSEGGFVTQYF,TGTGCCAGCAGTGAGGGGGGCTTTGTGACCCAGTACTTC
TRBV27,few,TRBJ1-2,TRBD1,CASRRQGALGGYTF,TGTGCCAGCAGGAGACAGGGGGCACTGGGTGGCTACACCTTC
TRBV5-4,few,TRBJ1-2,NA,CASSSPDGSPNYGYTF,TGTGCCAGCAGCTCGCCTGACGGCAGTCCTAACTATGGCTACACCTTC
TRBV20-1,many,TRBJ1-5,NA,CSAQVTLTGQPQHF,TGCAGTGCCCAGGTGACCCTTACGGGTCAGCCCCAGCATTTT
TRBV15,many,TRBJ1-5,NA,CATSRDLRGGNQPQHF,TGTGCCACCAGCAGAGATCTTCGGGGCGGCAATCAGCCCCAGCATTTT
TRBV29-1,few,TRBJ2-3,NA,CSVGGPEGDTQYF,TGCAGCGTCGGAGGGCCAGAGGGGGATACGCAGTATTTT
TRBV18,many,TRBJ1-4,TRBD1,CASSPAQGDGEKLFF,TGTGCCAGCTCACCGGCGCAGGGGGATGGTGAAAAACTGTTTTTT
TRBV5-1,many,TRBJ2-7,NA,CASSLESGPISYEQYF,TGCGCCAGCAGCTTGGAGAGCGGGCCTATCTCCTACGAGCAGTACTTC
TRBV25-1,few,TRBJ1-1,NA,CASSGAGGNTEAFF,TGTGCCAGCAGTGGGGCGGGGGGCAACACTGAAGCTTTCTTT
TRBV6-1,many,TRBJ1-6,NA,CASSRWEAGDSPLHF,TGTGCCAGCAGTCGATGGGAGGCAGGGGATTCACCCCTCCACTTT
TRBV5-1,few,TRBJ2-5,TRBD1,CASSGTAPQETQYF,TGCGCCAGCAGCGGGACAGCACCCCAAGAGACCCAGTACTTC
TRBV3-1,many,TRBJ2-7,TRBD2,CASSPALAGVYEQYF,TGTGCCAGCAGCCCAGCTCTAGCGGGGGTCTACGAGCAGTACTTC
TRBV20-1,many,TRBJ2-7,NA,CSARGGTFAYEQYF,TGCAGTGCTAGAGGGGGGACCTTTGCCTACGAGCAGTACTTC
TRBV27,many,TRBJ2-1,TRBD1,CASSELQGADEQFF,TGTGCCAGCAGTGAGTTGCAGGGGGCGGATGAGCAGTTCTTC
TRBV7-3,NA,TRBJ1-3,NA,CASSHRGRQGNTIYF,TGTGCCAGCAGCCATCGTGGCAGGCAGGGAAACACCATATATTTT
TRBV4-1,few,TRBJ1-1,NA,CASSQVGTADTEAFF,TGCGCCAGCAGCCAAGTAGGGACGGCGGACACTGAAGCTTTCTTT
TRBV5-1,few,TRBJ2-1,NA,CASSYNSYNEQFF,TGCGCCAGCAGCTACAACTCCTACAATGAGCAGTTCTTC
TRBV2,many,TRBJ2-1,NA,CASSERGPSYNEQFF,TGTGCCAGCAGTGAACGTGGGCCCTCCTACAATGAGCAGTTCTTC
TRBV25-1,many,TRBJ1-1,NA,CASSEALQAFF,TGTGCCAGCAGTGAAGCTTTACAAGCTTTCTTT